The clone carrying this TCR beta chain has more than one count but fewer than ten. The germline V gene encodes CDR1 SGHTA and CDR2 FQGNSA. The V end was cut by 1 base, the J end by 6 bases, with 13 bases between. The CDR3 loop spans 14 amino acids. TCRdb re-called the 5' RACE reads through MiXCR, storing one row per CDR3 protein. The top ten hold approximately 41% of the sample, which has 65,000 to 95,000 distinct CDR3 sequences, around 13% seen once. This specimen comes from a study of T-cell memory formation after mild COVID-19. This chain joins TRBV7-2 and TRBJ2-7; D unclear. Specimen: PBMCs or a T cell subset sorted from them (not recorded which). This receptor was taken from a young man who had mild COVID-19 (a few samples of this study predate the infection). Cell type and time point are not known. The CDR3 nucleotides read TGTGCCAGCAGCTTAGTCGGGCCCCTTGGCGAGCAGTACTTC. Protein: CASSLVGPLGEQYF.